This TCR beta chain was identified in a study of blood T cell repertoires in COVID-19 (dated by TCRdb to the early 2020s). At the level of the whole study: Collaborator samples came from the United States, Italy and Spain and covered acute and convalescent phases of COVID-19. The prospective study material was composed of cDNA or gDNA derived from T cells, B-cell-depleted T cells, or PBMCs. The dataset comprised deeply sampled blood TCRbeta repertoires from subjects exposed to, actively infected with, or recovered from COVID-19. The repertoires were released in a freely available public database meant as a resource for research on the immune response to SARS-CoV-2. The samples were drawn from two sources: the first 160 participants of the ongoing ImmuneRACE study, and 1,200 or so subjects contributed by 6 global collaborators. Nearly every sample came with metadata listing a de-identified subject ID, COVID-19 status, age in years and sex. Where HLA class I and class II types were available, the types were taken from metadata supplied by the sample provider, not from assay-based typing. On the study overall, not on this receptor specifically: The quantity of clinical and demographic metadata differed by source and by participant and was supplied without curation.

Comment on this clone: The target of this receptor is not known. No per-base quality is available; no much larger clone lies one base away.

TCRbeta CDR3 regions were amplified from genomic DNA using the immunoSEQ Assay, a bias-controlled multiplex PCR. The paper's data handling went like this. The number of nucleated cells in each sample was estimated from the amplification of reference gene primers within the assay. Sequence reads were collapsed and filtered to measure the absolute abundance of every unique TCRbeta CDR3 rearrangement. For each sample, productive Simpson clonality was calculated by taking the square root of Simpson's diversity index across productive rearrangements. Imported from immuneACCESS, the table was reduced by TCRdb to in-frame sequences with V and J called. These copies leave out some clones; in studies compared against another copy, an unresolved V gene accounts for under half, and the cause of the remainder is not known. That table gives V, J and clone size, and the DNA gave D and trimming. Recorded for this sample are 260,000 or so clones; around four fifths of them occurred a single time. The ten largest clones take up approximately 4.5% of the sample.

The collaborating institutions used their own protocols to collect whole blood in K2EDTA tubes. For TCRbeta analysis, collaborator samples were shipped as frozen whole blood, as isolated PBMCs, or as DNA extracted from either sample type. From its cysteine to its phenylalanine, the CDR3 spans 12 amino acids. Only the CDR3 DNA stays, 36 bases, in frame from base 1. V was cut back by 6 bases and J by 3 bases, leaving a gap of 8 bases between them. The germline V gene gives CDR1 as MNHEY and CDR2 as SVGAGI. Sequenced input: peripheral blood. The TCR sequence derives from a woman in her sixties or seventies with acute or convalescent COVID-19. The sequence is built from TRBV6-5 and TRBJ1-1, with no confidently assigned D gene. The CDR3: CASRHADTEAFF. The nucleotide sequence reads TGTGCCAGCAGACACGCGGACACTGAAGCTTTCTTT.